These 21 T cell receptor beta chains originate from one sample sequenced in a study of cytomegalovirus exposure and HLA in healthy donors. Assay used: immunoSEQ multiplex PCR; TCRdb lists only in-frame clones, some missing. This sample has approximately 82,000 clones, with 95% found just once. Sequencing used PBMCs. Receptor source: a young woman in good health and CMV-seronegative.

The J gene is TRBJ2-5, the V gene TRBV2; D may be TRBD1 (6 bases). The last part of the DNA fits TRBJ2-7 better; the J call may be wrong. The CDR3 loop spans 16 amino acids. Per the germline V gene, CDR1 is SNHLY and CDR2 is FYNNEI. The CDR3 here is CASRQRAGTPSYEQYF. The CDR3, as DNA: TGTGCCAGCAGACAGAGGGCCGGGACACCTTCCTACGAGCAGTACTTC.

This clone was observed once. This rearrangement joins TRBV2 to TRBJ2-5; 7 bases line up with TRBD2. Trimming cost V 7 bases and J 3 bases; bases outside gene matches: 8. Germline-derived CDR1 and CDR2 are SNHLY and FYNNEI. The CDR3 is 14 amino acids. The CDR3 spells CASTKSRGEETQYF. In DNA, the CDR3 is TGTGCCAGCACCAAGTCCCGGGGGGAAGAGACCCAGTACTTC. Full variable domain (remainder filled in from reference TRBV2 and TRBJ2-5): EPEVTQTPSHQVTQMGQEVILRCVPISNHLYFYWYRQILGQKVEFLVSFYNNEISEKSEIFDDQFSVERPDGSNFTLKIRSTKLEDSAMYFCASTKSRGEETQYFGPGTRLLVL.

This clone has only one observation. This chain connects TRBV30 to TRBJ2-7; no clear D. This CDR3 has 12 amino acids. The V gene's germline CDR1 is GTSNPN and CDR2 SVGIG (reference sequence). Trimming removed 0 bases from V and 5 bases from J, with 8 bases in between. The CDR3 coding sequence is TGTGCCTGGAGTGTACGGCAGGACGAGCAGTACTTC. Protein: CAWSVRQDEQYF.

This chain joins TRBV6-5 and TRBJ1-1; a weak D match, TRBD1 (5 bases). Germline-derived CDR1 and CDR2 are MNHEY and SVGAGI. Trimming pared 7 bases from V and 3 bases from J, leaving 18 bases between. This CDR3 spans 15 amino acids. The CDR3 DNA follows: TGTGCCAGCACCTCACCGGGGGGACGGGACACTGAAGCTTTCTTT. Translated: CASTSPGGRDTEAFF.

This chain connects TRBV2 to TRBJ1-5, with TRBD1 as a possible D gene (5 bases). Looked up from germline, CDR1 is SNHLY and CDR2 is FYNNEI. This CDR3 spans 17 amino acids. V was cut by 3 bases and J by 12 bases, with 27 bases left in between. The CDR3 loop is CASSEFSQGTSNHRQHF. CDR3 coding DNA: TGTGCCAGCAGTGAGTTTTCCCAGGGTACCTCGAATCATCGCCAGCATTTT.

For the CDR3, the DNA is TGTGCCTGGAGTGCCGACAGGGCCTACGAGCAGTACTTC. Amino acids: CAWSADRAYEQYF. The J gene is TRBJ2-7, the V gene TRBV30, with TRBD1 matching 7 bases. The CDR3 contains 13 residues. V shed 1 base, J shed 2 bases, and the junction held 2 bases outside the gene matches. Per the germline V gene, CDR1 is GTSNPN and CDR2 is SVGIG (reference sequence). The variable domain in full, completed from reference TRBV30 and TRBJ2-7, reads SQTIHQWPATLVQPVGSPLSLECTVEGTSNPNLYWYRQAAGRGLQLLFYSVGIGQISSEVPQNLSASRPQDRQFILSSKKLLLSDSGFYLCAWSADRAYEQYFGPGTRLTVT.

In DNA form, the CDR3 reads TGTGCCAGCAGGATAGGGACTACCCATAAAGGGGAGCTGTTTTTT. It translates to CASRIGTTHKGELFF. The rearrangement links TRBV6-6 to TRBJ2-2, with 7 bases that match TRBD2. The germline CDR1 and CDR2 sequences are MNHNY and SVGAGI (reference sequence). The CDR3 length is 15 residues. Losses at the gene ends were 6 bases for V and 8 bases for J; bases not matched to a gene: 12.

This sequence joins TRBV7-7 and TRBJ1-5, with 8 bases matching TRBD1. The V gene's germline CDR1 is SSHAT and CDR2 FNYEAQ (reference sequence). V shed 4 bases and J 3 bases; nucleotides not matched to a gene: 14. The CDR3 spans 18 residues. The DNA of the CDR3 is TGTGCCAGCAGCTATTACCGGGACAGGACAAGAGACAATCAGCCCCAGCATTTT. Residues: CASSYYRDRTRDNQPQHF.

The gene calls are TRBV9 and TRBJ2-1; TRBD1 might be the D (6 bases). CDR3 length: 15 amino acids. Germline CDR1 is SGDLS and CDR2 is YYNGEE. Trimming pared 4 bases from V and 10 bases from J, leaving 21 bases between. Written as DNA, the CDR3 is TGTGCCAGCAGCCTTTCCGGGGACATCTCCTACGAGCAGTTCTTC. Its translation is CASSLSGDISYEQFF.

The chain links TRBV19 to TRBJ1-2; 9 nucleotides match TRBD1. The CDR3 is made up of 13 amino acids. CDR1 is LNHDA and CDR2 is SQIVND in the germline V gene (reference sequence). Germline trimming cut 5 bases from V and 8 bases from J; bases unmatched to any gene: 6. The CDR3 spells CASSRTGVAGYTF. The CDR3 region has the DNA TGTGCCAGTAGTCGGACAGGGGTGGCAGGCTACACCTTC.

The rearrangement joins TRBV9 to TRBJ1-6; 7 bases match TRBD1. Per the germline V gene, CDR1 is SGDLS and CDR2 is YYNGEE. The CDR3 length is 15 residues. J gave up 6 bases and V 7 bases, and 10 bases lay outside the gene matches. CDR3 sequence (DNA): TGTGCCAGCGGTCGGGACAGCATCGGTAATTCACCCCTCCACTTT. It yields the protein CASGRDSIGNSPLHF. Using reference TRBV9 and TRBJ1-6 for the parts outside the CDR3, the full variable domain is DSGVTQTPKHLITATGQRVTLRCSPRSGDLSVYWYQQSLDQGLQFLIQYYNGEERAKGNILERFSAQQFPDLHSELNLSSLELGDSALYFCASGRDSIGNSPLHFGNGTRLTVT.

This clone was found once. The rearrangement links TRBV5-1 to TRBJ2-2, with D maybe TRBD1 (5 bases). CDR3 length: 15 amino acids. Looked up from germline, CDR1 is SGHRS and CDR2 is YFSETQ. V was cut by 0 bases and J by 0 bases, with 6 bases left in between. Here the CDR3 reads CASSLGQTNTGELFF. Written as DNA, the CDR3 is TGCGCCAGCAGCTTGGGACAGACGAACACCGGGGAGCTGTTTTTT. The full variable domain, rest sourced from reference TRBV5-1 and TRBJ2-2, is KAGVTQTPRYLIKTRGQQVTLSCSPISGHRSVSWYQQTPGQGLQFLFEYFSETQRNKGNFPGRFSGRQFSNSRSEMNVSTLELGDSALYLCASSLGQTNTGELFFGEGSRLTVL.

The rearrangement uses TRBV10-3 and TRBJ2-1; D is unclear. Germline CDR1 is ENHRY and CDR2 is SYGVKD. This CDR3 comprises 15 residues. The ends were cut back, 4 bases at V and 0 bases at J, with 10 bases in the middle. CDR3 DNA: TGTGCCATCAGTGCCCTTTCGAGCTCCTACAATGAGCAGTTCTTC. The encoded protein is CAISALSSSYNEQFF.

The chain couples TRBV23-1 to TRBJ1-2; D is perhaps TRBD1 (5 bases). TRBV23-1 is given ORF status, its function remaining uncertain. The CDR3 covers 10 residues. The V and J ends lost 9 bases and 7 bases respectively, with 9 bases between them. The CDR3 coding sequence is TGCGCCAGGGGGCTCTGTGGCTACACCTTC. Its protein product is CARGLCGYTF.

The rearrangement uses TRBV19 and TRBJ2-1; TRBD2 aligns across 7 bases. CDR1 is LNHDA, CDR2 SQIVND, per germline (reference sequence). With 7 bases clipped from V and 2 bases from J, the junction kept 5 bases outside the gene matches. This CDR3 spans 14 amino acids. CDR3 nucleotides: TGTGCCAGTACCCGGGGAGGGACCTACAATGAGCAGTTCTTC. Translation gives CASTRGGTYNEQFF. Looking up the rest from reference TRBV19 and TRBJ2-1 gives the full variable domain: DGGITQSPKYLFRKEGQNVTLSCEQNLNHDAMYWYRQDPGQGLRLIYYSQIVNDFQKGDIAEGYSVSREKKESFPLTVTSAQKNPTAFYLCASTRGGTYNEQFFGPGTRLTVL.

V gene TRBV19 combines with J gene TRBJ2-2; D may be TRBD1 (6 bases). The germline V gene has CDR1 LNHDA and CDR2 SQIVND (reference sequence). The CDR3 has 15 amino acids. The V and J ends lost 6 bases and 6 bases respectively, with 17 bases between them. CDR3 loop: CASSIPTGFPGELFF. CDR3 DNA: TGTGCCAGTAGCATTCCTACAGGGTTCCCCGGGGAGCTGTTTTTT.

The V gene is TRBV7-9, the J gene TRBJ2-7; 8 nucleotides line up with TRBD2. The CDR3 is 14 amino acids. Germline CDR1 reads SEHNR; CDR2 reads FQNEAQ (reference sequence). The trim removed 1 base at V and 6 bases at J, leaving 5 bases unmatched. CDR3 loop: CASSLVGLVGEQYF. CDR3 DNA sequence: TGTGCCAGCAGCTTAGTGGGACTAGTTGGCGAGCAGTACTTC.

This chain links TRBV7-6 with TRBJ2-5; 10 bases fit TRBD2. The V segment lost 2 bases and the J segment 5 bases; nucleotides outside the gene matches: 17. This CDR3 has 19 amino acids. CDR1 and CDR2 (germline): SGHVS, FNYEAQ. CDR3 DNA sequence: TGTGCCAGCAGCTTATTAGAGTTGGGGGCTAGCGGGGGCCGGGAGACCCAGTACTTC. Translating it yields CASSLLELGASGGRETQYF.

This chain uses TRBV4-1 with TRBJ2-5; possibly TRBD1 for D (5 bases). Germline values: CDR1 MGHRA, CDR2 YSYEKL. The CDR3 consists of 13 residues. Trimming took off 1 base at V and 4 bases at J, with 7 bases between the two ends. The CDR3 reads CASSQGDRETQYF. DNA of the CDR3: TGCGCCAGCAGCCAAGGAGACAGAGAGACCCAGTACTTC.

The chain joins TRBV28 to TRBJ1-2; tentatively, D is TRBD1 (6 bases). The germline CDR1 and CDR2 sequences are MDHEN and SYDVKM. This CDR3 has 13 amino acids. Trimming removed 3 bases from V and 6 bases from J, with 11 bases in between. The CDR3 DNA is TGTGCCAGCAGTTTGGGGGGGCGGGATGGCTACACCTTC. Translation gives CASSLGGRDGYTF.

Turning to this clone: An end of the junction does not agree with germline; a read error may underlie this. The chain joins TRBV7-9 to TRBJ2-3; 8 nucleotides line up with TRBD1. Germline CDR1 and CDR2: SEHNR and FQNEAQ (reference sequence). The CDR3 runs 12 residues. The CDR3 region is CASSLGTGQGDF. The CDR3 region has the DNA TGTGCCAGCAGCCTCGGGACAGGCCAGGGGGATTTT.